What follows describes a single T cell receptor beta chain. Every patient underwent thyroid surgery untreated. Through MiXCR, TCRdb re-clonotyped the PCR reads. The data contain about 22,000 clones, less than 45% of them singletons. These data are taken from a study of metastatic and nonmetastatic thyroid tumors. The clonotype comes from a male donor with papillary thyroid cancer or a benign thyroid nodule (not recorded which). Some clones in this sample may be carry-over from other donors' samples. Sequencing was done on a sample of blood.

The CDR3 loop is CASGFFRTGVNTGELFF. DNA for the CDR3: TGTGCTAGTGGTTTTTTCAGGACAGGGGTAAACACCGGGGAGCTGTTTTTT. This chain joins TRBV12-5 and TRBJ2-2, with 9 bases that match TRBD1. The V and J ends lost 3 bases and 2 bases, in that order; junction bases with no gene match: 7. Per the germline V gene, CDR1 is LGHNT and CDR2 is FRNRAP. The CDR3 runs 17 residues.